This TCR beta chain was sequenced in a study of T cells after yellow fever vaccination. In regard to this clonotype: Its antigen is as yet unknown.

TCR cDNA, made by 5'RACE template switching, carried an added universal primer site and UMIs. Using its own MiXCR run on the 5' RACE reads, TCRdb lists one record per CDR3 protein. The repertoire consists of under 200,000 distinct CDR3 sequences, with about 7% occurring once and the leading ten covering roughly 2.5%. Findings and limits, study-wide: The booster response re-showed most primary clones: 96% CD4, approximately 90% CD8. The appearance of a small share of clonotypes in both CD4 and CD8 compartments was observed.

V shed 6 bases and J 10 bases; nucleotides not matched to a gene: 9. Germline-derived CDR1 and CDR2 are MNHNY and SVGAGI (reference sequence). The CDR3 runs to 13 residues. The TCR sequence derives from a man aged 18-30 years who received the YFV17D yellow fever vaccine. This chain links TRBV6-6 with TRBJ1-3, with 7 positions matching TRBD1. The sample in question was CD4+ T cells sorted from PBMCs, obtained 4 to 5 days after the first yellow fever vaccination. In nucleotides, the CDR3 is TGTGCCAGCAGGAACCCCGAGGACAGGACCATATATTTT. It specifies CASRNPEDRTIYF.